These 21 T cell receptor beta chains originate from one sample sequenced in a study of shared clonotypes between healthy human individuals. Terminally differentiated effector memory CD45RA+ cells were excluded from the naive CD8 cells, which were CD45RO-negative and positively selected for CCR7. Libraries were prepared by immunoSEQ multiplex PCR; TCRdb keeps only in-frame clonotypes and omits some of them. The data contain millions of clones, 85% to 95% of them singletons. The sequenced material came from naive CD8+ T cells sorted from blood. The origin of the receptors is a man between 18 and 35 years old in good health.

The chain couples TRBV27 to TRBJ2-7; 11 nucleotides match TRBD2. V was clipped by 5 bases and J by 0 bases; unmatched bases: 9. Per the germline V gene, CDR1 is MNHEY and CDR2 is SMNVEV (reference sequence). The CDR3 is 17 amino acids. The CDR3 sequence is CASSSLAGGLLSYEQYF. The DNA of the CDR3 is TGTGCCAGCAGTAGCCTAGCGGGGGGTCTCCTCTCCTACGAGCAGTACTTC.

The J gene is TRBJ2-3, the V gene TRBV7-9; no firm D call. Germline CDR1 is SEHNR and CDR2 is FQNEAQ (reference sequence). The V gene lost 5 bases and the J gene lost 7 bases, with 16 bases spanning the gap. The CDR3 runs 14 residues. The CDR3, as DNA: TGTGCCAGCAGCCCCCAGGCGGAGAAAAATACGCAGTATTTT. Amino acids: CASSPQAEKNTQYF.

The CDR3 loop is CASSEYRHSYEQYF. In DNA, the CDR3 is TGTGCCAGCAGTGAATATAGACATTCCTACGAGCAGTACTTC. The rearrangement joins TRBV25-1 to TRBJ2-7; D is unresolved. V was pared by 0 bases and J by 1 base, with 7 bases between. Germline CDR1 and CDR2: MGHDK and SYGVNS. CDR3 length equals 14 residues.

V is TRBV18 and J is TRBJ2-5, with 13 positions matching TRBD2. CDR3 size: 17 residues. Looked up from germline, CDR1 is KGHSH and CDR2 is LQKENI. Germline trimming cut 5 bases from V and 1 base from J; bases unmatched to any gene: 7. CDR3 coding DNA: TGTGCCAGCTCAGACCCGGGACTAGCGGGGAGCCAAGAGACCCAGTACTTC. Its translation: CASSDPGLAGSQETQYF.

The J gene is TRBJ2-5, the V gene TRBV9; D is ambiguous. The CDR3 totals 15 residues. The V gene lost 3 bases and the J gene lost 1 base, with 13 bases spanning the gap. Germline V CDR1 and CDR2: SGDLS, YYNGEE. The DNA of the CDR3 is TGTGCCAGCAGCGCCCAGCCCAGCACCCAAGAGACCCAGTACTTC. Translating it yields CASSAQPSTQETQYF.

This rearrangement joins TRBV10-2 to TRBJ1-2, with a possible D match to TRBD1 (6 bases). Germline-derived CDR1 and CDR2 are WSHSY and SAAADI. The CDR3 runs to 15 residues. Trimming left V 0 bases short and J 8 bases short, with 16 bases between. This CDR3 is CASSESTQGGNGYTF. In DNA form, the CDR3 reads TGCGCCAGCAGTGAGTCTACCCAAGGGGGTAACGGCTACACCTTC.

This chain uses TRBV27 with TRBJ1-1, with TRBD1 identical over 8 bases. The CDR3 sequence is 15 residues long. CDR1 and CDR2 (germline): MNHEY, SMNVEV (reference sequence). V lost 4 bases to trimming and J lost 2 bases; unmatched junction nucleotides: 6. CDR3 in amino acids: CASSSRDRPNTEAFF. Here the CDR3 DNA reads TGTGCCAGCAGTTCGAGGGACAGGCCCAACACTGAAGCTTTCTTT.

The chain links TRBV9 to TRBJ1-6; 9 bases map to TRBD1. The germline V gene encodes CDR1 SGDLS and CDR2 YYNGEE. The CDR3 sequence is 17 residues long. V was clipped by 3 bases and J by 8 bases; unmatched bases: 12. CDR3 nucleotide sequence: TGTGCCAGCAGCGCCTCCGATCCGGGACAGGGTGATTCACCCCTCCACTTT. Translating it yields CASSASDPGQGDSPLHF.

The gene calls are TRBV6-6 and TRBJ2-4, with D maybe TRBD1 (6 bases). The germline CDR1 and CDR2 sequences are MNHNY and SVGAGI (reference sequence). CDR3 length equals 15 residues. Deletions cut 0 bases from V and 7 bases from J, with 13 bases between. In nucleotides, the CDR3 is TGTGCCAGCAGTTACTCGTTGGGGGCTGGGAACATTCAGTACTTC. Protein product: CASSYSLGAGNIQYF.

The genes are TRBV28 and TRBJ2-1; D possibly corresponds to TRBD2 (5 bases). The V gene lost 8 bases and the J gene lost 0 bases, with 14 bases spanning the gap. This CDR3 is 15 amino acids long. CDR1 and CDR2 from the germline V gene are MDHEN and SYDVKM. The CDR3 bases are TGTGCCAGCTTTGGACTGACGAGCTCCTACAATGAGCAGTTCTTC. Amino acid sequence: CASFGLTSSYNEQFF. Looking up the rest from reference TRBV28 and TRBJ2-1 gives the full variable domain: DVKVTQSSRYLVKRTGEKVFLECVQDMDHENMFWYRQDPGLGLRLIYFSYDVKMKEKGDIPEGYSVSREKKERFSLILESASTNQTSMYLCASFGLTSSYNEQFFGPGTRLTVL.

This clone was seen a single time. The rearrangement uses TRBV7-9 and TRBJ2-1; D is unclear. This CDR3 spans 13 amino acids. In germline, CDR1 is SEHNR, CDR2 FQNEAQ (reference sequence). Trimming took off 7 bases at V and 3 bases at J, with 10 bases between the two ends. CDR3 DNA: TGTGCCAGCACCCAAGGTAGCTACAATGAGCAGTTCTTC. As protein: CASTQGSYNEQFF.

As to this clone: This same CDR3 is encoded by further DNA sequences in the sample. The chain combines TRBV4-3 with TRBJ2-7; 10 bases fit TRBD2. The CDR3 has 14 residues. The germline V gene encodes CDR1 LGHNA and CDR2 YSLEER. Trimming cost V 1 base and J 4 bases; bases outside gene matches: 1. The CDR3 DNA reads TGCGCCAGCAGCCAAGCACTAGCGGGGTACGAGCAGTACTTC. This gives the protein CASSQALAGYEQYF.

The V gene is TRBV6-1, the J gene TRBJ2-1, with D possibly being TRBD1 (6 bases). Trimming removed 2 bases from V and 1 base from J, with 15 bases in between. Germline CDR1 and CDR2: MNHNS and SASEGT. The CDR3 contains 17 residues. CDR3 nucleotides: TGTGCCAGCAGTGAACCCGAGGGGGATCTGTCCTACAATGAGCAGTTCTTC. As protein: CASSEPEGDLSYNEQFF.

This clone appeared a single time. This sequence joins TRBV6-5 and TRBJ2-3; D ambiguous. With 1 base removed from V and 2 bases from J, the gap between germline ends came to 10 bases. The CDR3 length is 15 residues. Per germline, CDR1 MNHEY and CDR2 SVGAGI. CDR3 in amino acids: CASSYWPSYTDTQYF. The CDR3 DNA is TGTGCCAGCAGTTACTGGCCTAGTTACACAGATACGCAGTATTTT.

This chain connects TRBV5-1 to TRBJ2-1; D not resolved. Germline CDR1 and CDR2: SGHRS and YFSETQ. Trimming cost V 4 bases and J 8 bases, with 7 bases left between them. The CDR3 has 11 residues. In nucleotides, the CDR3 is TGCGCCAGCAGCCCCGCCGATGAGCAGTTCTTC. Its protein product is CASSPADEQFF.

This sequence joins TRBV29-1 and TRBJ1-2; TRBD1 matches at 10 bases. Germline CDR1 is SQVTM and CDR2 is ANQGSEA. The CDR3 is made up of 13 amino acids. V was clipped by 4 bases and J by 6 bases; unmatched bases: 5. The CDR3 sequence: CSVVKTGGDGYTF. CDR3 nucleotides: TGCAGCGTTGTGAAGACAGGGGGCGATGGCTACACCTTC.

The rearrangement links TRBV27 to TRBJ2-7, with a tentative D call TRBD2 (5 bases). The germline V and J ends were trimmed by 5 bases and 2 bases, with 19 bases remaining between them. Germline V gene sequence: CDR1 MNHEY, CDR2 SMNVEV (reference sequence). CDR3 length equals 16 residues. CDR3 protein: CASSPSLGRNTYEQYF. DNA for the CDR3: TGTGCCAGCAGTCCCTCCCTTGGGAGAAATACCTACGAGCAGTACTTC.

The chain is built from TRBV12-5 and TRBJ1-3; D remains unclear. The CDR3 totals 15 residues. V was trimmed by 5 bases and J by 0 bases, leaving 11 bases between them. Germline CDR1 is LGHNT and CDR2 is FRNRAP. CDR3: CASGPPGISGNTIYF. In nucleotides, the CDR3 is TGTGCTAGTGGTCCCCCGGGGATCTCTGGAAACACCATATATTTT. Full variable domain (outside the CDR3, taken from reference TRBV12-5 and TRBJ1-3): DARVTQTPRHKVTEMGQEVTMRCQPILGHNTVFWYRQTMMQGLELLAYFRNRAPLDDSGMPKDRFSAEMPDATLATLKIQPSEPRDSAVYFCASGPPGISGNTIYFGEGSWLTVV.

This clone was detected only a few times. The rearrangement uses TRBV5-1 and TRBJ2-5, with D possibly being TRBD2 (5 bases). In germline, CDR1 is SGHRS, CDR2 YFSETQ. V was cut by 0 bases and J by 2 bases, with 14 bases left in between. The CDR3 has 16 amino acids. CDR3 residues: CASSLGEGRGQETQYF. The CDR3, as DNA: TGCGCCAGCAGCTTGGGAGAAGGGAGAGGGCAAGAGACCCAGTACTTC. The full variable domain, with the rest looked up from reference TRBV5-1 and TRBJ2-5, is KAGVTQTPRYLIKTRGQQVTLSCSPISGHRSVSWYQQTPGQGLQFLFEYFSETQRNKGNFPGRFSGRQFSNSRSEMNVSTLELGDSALYLCASSLGEGRGQETQYFGPGTRLLVL.

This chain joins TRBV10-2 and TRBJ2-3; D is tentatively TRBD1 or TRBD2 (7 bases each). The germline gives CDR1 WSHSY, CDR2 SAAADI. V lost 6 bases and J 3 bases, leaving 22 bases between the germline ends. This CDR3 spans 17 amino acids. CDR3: CASRRGTALVGTDTQYF. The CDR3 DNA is TGCGCCAGCAGGCGGGGGACAGCCCTAGTGGGGACAGATACGCAGTATTTT.

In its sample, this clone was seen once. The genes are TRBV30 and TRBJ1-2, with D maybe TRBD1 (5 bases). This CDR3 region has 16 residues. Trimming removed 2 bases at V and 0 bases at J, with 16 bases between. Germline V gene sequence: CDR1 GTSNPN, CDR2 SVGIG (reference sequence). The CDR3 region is CAWSRGSLTANYGYTF. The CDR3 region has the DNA TGTGCCTGGAGTCGCGGGTCCCTGACAGCTAACTATGGCTACACCTTC. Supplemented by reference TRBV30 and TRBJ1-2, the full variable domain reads SQTIHQWPATLVQPVGSPLSLECTVEGTSNPNLYWYRQAAGRGLQLLFYSVGIGQISSEVPQNLSASRPQDRQFILSSKKLLLSDSGFYLCAWSRGSLTANYGYTFGSGTRLTVV.